This TCR beta chain was recovered during a study of T cells after posttransplantation cyclophosphamide. About this clone itself: What it recognizes is unknown.

The repertoire was sequenced with immunoSEQ multiplex PCR; TCRdb's copy has only in-frame clones and lacks some. Among about 32,000 clones listed, about 90% were seen once. Findings of the study overall: Donor-recipient repertoire similarity was low at 1-2 months, rising over year one. TRB overlap between skin or GI tissue T cells and blood was limited.

Germline V lookup: CDR1 LGHNA, CDR2 YSLEER. With V trimmed by 3 bases and J by 4 bases, 9 bases remained unmatched. The CDR3 is 16 residues long. The sequenced sample was PBMCs. The V and J genes are TRBV4-3 and TRBJ2-1; 7 bases map to TRBD2. The origin of this receptor is a woman aged 40 to 50 with a blood cancer, CMV-positive, and with a related stem cell donor. CDR3 sequence reads: CASSHHRDYGYNEQFF. CDR3 nucleotide sequence: TGCGCCAGCAGCCATCACCGGGACTACGGGTACAATGAGCAGTTCTTC.